The rows below give T cell receptor beta chains drawn from one sample of a study of CD8 T cells in ankylosing spondylitis. TCRdb redid the calling of the 5' RACE reads with MiXCR, one entry per CDR3 protein. Here the sample spans 500,000 or so distinct CDR3 sequences, roughly 5.3% being singletons. The sample taken for sequencing was blood, either unsorted or a sorted T cell fraction (not recorded which). These receptors were collected from a male donor with ankylosing spondylitis. The CDR3 runs from the conserved cysteine through the conserved F or W. Each record gives: D gene, J gene, clone size, V gene, CDR3 DNA, CDR3 protein. The D gene is left open where the match is weak. Only some rows state a clone size, as once, few, many or a class for expanded clones.

D: -; J: TRBJ2-1; size: many; V: TRBV4-2; DNA: TGTGCCAGCAGCCAAGAGGCAGGGGATACCTACAATGAGCAGTTCTTC; CDR3: CASSQEAGDTYNEQFF
D: -; J: TRBJ2-2; size: few; V: TRBV27; DNA: TGTGCCAGCAGTTTAGCACAGGGAGGCGCCGGGGAGCTGTTTTTT; CDR3: CASSLAQGGAGELFF
D: TRBD1; J: TRBJ2-4; size: many; V: TRBV15; DNA: TGTGCCACCAGCACCAGACAGGGATACACTAAAAACATTCAGTACTTC; CDR3: CATSTRQGYTKNIQYF
D: -; J: TRBJ1-2; size: many; V: TRBV6-5; DNA: TGTGCCAGCAGTTACCCCCCCAGGGCCTATGGCTACACCTTC; CDR3: CASSYPPRAYGYTF
D: -; J: TRBJ2-7; size: many; V: TRBV7-9; DNA: TGTGCCACCTCGGCTAGGCAGGGCTCTTACGAGCAGTACTTC; CDR3: CATSARQGSYEQYF
D: -; J: TRBJ2-5; size: many; V: TRBV4-3; DNA: TGCGCCAGCAGCCAAGAACTGACAGGAGGAGAGACCCAGTACTTC; CDR3: CASSQELTGGETQYF
D: TRBD1; J: TRBJ1-4; size: many; V: TRBV7-2; DNA: TGTGCCAGCCGCGACAGGGGGGGGAATGAAAAACTGTTTTTT; CDR3: CASRDRGGNEKLFF
D: TRBD2; J: TRBJ2-7; size: many; V: TRBV4-3; DNA: TGCGCCAGCAGCGCTTCTCCTAGCGGGGGGGCTATCGACGAGCAGTACTTC; CDR3: CASSASPSGGAIDEQYF
D: -; J: TRBJ2-3; size: many; V: TRBV4-3; DNA: TGCGCCAGCAGCCAAGGTCCCAGTCAATCGACGCAGTATTTT; CDR3: CASSQGPSQSTQYF
D: TRBD1; J: TRBJ2-6; size: -; V: TRBV4-3; DNA: TGCGCCAGCAGCCAAATAGGACAGGGACTTTCTGGGGCCAACGTCCTGACTTTC; CDR3: CASSQIGQGLSGANVLTF
D: TRBD1; J: TRBJ2-1; size: many; V: TRBV7-9; DNA: TGTGCCAGCAGCTTAGGGGACAGGGGTGCCTACAATGAGCAGTTCTTC; CDR3: CASSLGDRGAYNEQFF
D: -; J: TRBJ2-3; size: -; V: TRBV6-5; DNA: TGTGCCAGCAGTTACGAGCTAACCTCCACAGATACGCAGTATTTT; CDR3: CASSYELTSTDTQYF
D: -; J: TRBJ2-6; size: few; V: TRBV20-1; DNA: TGCAGTGCTATCACCCCAACTGGGGCCAACGTCCTGACTTTC; CDR3: CSAITPTGANVLTF
D: -; J: TRBJ2-5; size: few; V: TRBV6-1; DNA: TGTGCCAGCAGTGAAATTTGGACACTTGGCGAGACCCAGTACTTC; CDR3: CASSEIWTLGETQYF
D: -; J: TRBJ2-1; size: -; V: TRBV28; DNA: TGTGCCAGCAGTTTAGGGGGACCCTGGAGCAACAATGAGCAGTTCTTC; CDR3: CASSLGGPWSNNEQFF
D: -; J: TRBJ1-2; size: many; V: TRBV4-3; DNA: TGCGCCAGCAGCCAAGATCGTGAACAGGGCCCACATGGCTACACCTTC; CDR3: CASSQDREQGPHGYTF
D: TRBD1; J: TRBJ1-2; size: many; V: TRBV20-1; DNA: TGCAGTGCCCGAAAGGGACAGGTCTATGGCTACACCTTC; CDR3: CSARKGQVYGYTF
D: -; J: TRBJ1-5; size: many; V: TRBV12-3/TRBV12-4; DNA: TGTGCCAGCAGTTTCTCGGGGCCCTATAGCAATCAGCCCCAGCATTTT; CDR3: CASSFSGPYSNQPQHF
D: -; J: TRBJ1-5; size: many; V: TRBV20-1; DNA: TGCAGTGCTCCTCCCCCATGGGGGGTTGCTCAGCCCCAGCATTTT; CDR3: CSAPPPWGVAQPQHF
D: TRBD2; J: TRBJ2-3; size: many; V: TRBV4-2; DNA: TGTGCCAGCAGCCAAGTAAAGACGGGGGGGCACACAGATACGCAGTATTTT; CDR3: CASSQVKTGGHTDTQYF
D: -; J: TRBJ2-1; size: many; V: TRBV20-1; DNA: TGCAGTGCTAGAGATCACATGCGTGGGGAGCAGTTCTTC; CDR3: CSARDHMRGEQFF
D: -; J: TRBJ2-3; size: many; V: TRBV5-1; DNA: TGCGCCAGCTCAATTGCAGATACGCAGTATTTT; CDR3: CASSIADTQYF
D: -; J: TRBJ1-2; size: many; V: TRBV29-1; DNA: TGCAGCGCGGGCGGGGGAGGCAACTATGGCTACACCTTC; CDR3: CSAGGGGNYGYTF
D: -; J: TRBJ2-1; size: many; V: TRBV5-6; DNA: TGTGCCAGCAGCTTTTGGGGGGCAGGGTTGGGCTACAATGAGCAGTTCTTC; CDR3: CASSFWGAGLGYNEQFF
D: -; J: TRBJ1-2; size: many; V: TRBV4-2; DNA: TGTGCCAGCAGCCCCCAGGTACAGGGTTTGAGCTACACCTTC; CDR3: CASSPQVQGLSYTF
D: -; J: TRBJ2-7; size: many; V: TRBV5-1; DNA: TGCGCCAGCAGAGGGACCGCATTCTCCTACGAGCAGTACTTC; CDR3: CASRGTAFSYEQYF
D: TRBD1; J: TRBJ2-1; size: many; V: TRBV20-1; DNA: TGCAGTGTCCACTTCGACAGGGAGGAGCAGTTCTTC; CDR3: CSVHFDREEQFF
D: -; J: TRBJ2-5; size: many; V: TRBV7-2; DNA: TGTGCCAGCAGCTTAGGGACAGCAGAAGGGGAGACCCAGTACTTC; CDR3: CASSLGTAEGETQYF